Listed below are T cell receptor beta chains from one sample, sequenced in a study of blood T cell repertoires in COVID-19. The protocol was immunoSEQ multiplex PCR, while the TCRdb copy is restricted to in-frame clones and leaves out a portion. The data show some 45,000 clones, 82% seen once. Sequencing input: peripheral blood. The receptors originated from an older woman with acute or convalescent COVID-19. Each CDR3 is given with its conserved first and last residue. A D gene is named only where the DNA matches it firmly. Rows may omit the clone size; those that give it use once, few, many or a size class.

NA	TRBV7-3	TRBJ2-7	NA	TGTGCCAGCAGCCCATCCGGGAGCTACGAGCAGTACTTC	CASSPSGSYEQYF
few	TRBV11-2	TRBJ2-3	NA	TGTGCCAGCAGCCCAGCGGGCCTAGAGACGCAGTATTTT	CASSPAGLETQYF
once	TRBV6-2/TRBV6-3	TRBJ1-3	NA	TGTGCCAGCAGTTACCCAGGCGGAAACACCATATATTTT	CASSYPGGNTIYF
NA	TRBV18	TRBJ1-1	TRBD1	TGTGCCAGCTCACCCACCAGGACAGGGCTGGAGATTAACACTGAAGCTTTCTTT	CASSPTRTGLEINTEAFF
NA	TRBV6-2/TRBV6-3	TRBJ1-2	TRBD1	TGTGCCAGCAGTTTCCTAGGACAGGCCTTCCCCGGGTATGGCTACACCTTC	CASSFLGQAFPGYGYTF
NA	TRBV30	TRBJ1-5	NA	TGTGCCTGGAGTGTAGGGCGGGCAGCTCAGCCCCAGCATTTT	CAWSVGRAAQPQHF
NA	TRBV28	TRBJ2-3	NA	TGTGCCAGCAGTTCGCTAGGGGGTAACACAGATACGCAGTATTTT	CASSSLGGNTDTQYF
NA	TRBV29-1	TRBJ2-1	NA	TGCAGTCTTCCGGGATCCAATTACAATGAGCAGTTCTTC	CSLPGSNYNEQFF
once	TRBV5-1	TRBJ1-1	NA	TGCGCCAGCAGCTTGGGCAGATCGAACACTGAAGCTTTCTTT	CASSLGRSNTEAFF
NA	TRBV29-1	TRBJ1-4	NA	TGCAGCGTTCCCTTCCCCGGGGGAACTAATGAAAAACTGTTTTTT	CSVPFPGGTNEKLFF
NA	TRBV11-2	TRBJ1-6	TRBD1	TGTGCCAGCAGCTCTAGCCTAGGACAGGGTAAAACACCCCTCCACTTT	CASSSSLGQGKTPLHF
NA	TRBV12-5	TRBJ2-3	TRBD1	TGTGCTAGTGGCCCCAGGGGGCGCGGGACAGATACGCAGTATTTT	CASGPRGRGTDTQYF
NA	TRBV2	TRBJ1-1	NA	TGTGCCAGCAGTAGTCTTGGGGACAAGAACACTGAAGCTTTCTTT	CASSSLGDKNTEAFF
NA	TRBV11-3	TRBJ2-3	TRBD2	TGTGCCAGCAGCTTAAGCGGGGTAACAGATACGCAGTATTTT	CASSLSGVTDTQYF
NA	TRBV7-2	TRBJ2-3	TRBD2	TGTGCCAGCAGCTTAAAAGCGGGGAGGGATACGCAGTATTTT	CASSLKAGRDTQYF
NA	TRBV5-1	TRBJ1-2	TRBD1	TGCGCCAGCGACCCGGGACAGGGGAACTATGGCTACACCTTC	CASDPGQGNYGYTF
NA	TRBV5-5	TRBJ2-6	TRBD2	TGTGCCAGCAGCCGGGGTGGCGGGGGGACACCCGGGGCCAACGTCCTGACTTTC	CASSRGGGGTPGANVLTF
NA	TRBV15	TRBJ2-2	NA	TGTGCCACCAGTGGCGGGACTCTGAACACCGGGGAGCTGTTTTTT	CATSGGTLNTGELFF
NA	TRBV12-3/TRBV12-4	TRBJ2-3	NA	TGTGCCAGTATTAGCGGAACCACAGATACGCAGTATTTT	CASISGTTDTQYF
NA	TRBV5-6	TRBJ2-7	TRBD2	TGTGCCAGCAGCTCTAGGCCAGCGGGGGACTACGAGCAGTACTTC	CASSSRPAGDYEQYF
NA	TRBV7-9	TRBJ2-1	NA	TGTGCCAGCAGCCCCACTAGTTTCAATGAGCAGTTCTTC	CASSPTSFNEQFF
NA	TRBV5-6	TRBJ2-7	TRBD1	TGTGCCAGTCGGAGGAACAGGGGGCACTACGAGCAGTACTTC	CASRRNRGHYEQYF
NA	TRBV20-1	TRBJ2-7	TRBD1	TGCAGTGCTGGACAGGGGAACGAGCAGTACTTC	CSAGQGNEQYF
NA	TRBV7-2	TRBJ2-2	NA	TGTGCCAGCAGCTTTCTGGACAGAGACACCGGGGAGCTGTTTTTT	CASSFLDRDTGELFF
NA	TRBV19	TRBJ2-1	TRBD1	TGTGCCAGTAGTATAGATTCAGGGGGCGCTTACAATGAGCAGTTCTTC	CASSIDSGGAYNEQFF
NA	TRBV19	TRBJ1-6	TRBD1	TGTGCCAGTAACAAAAGACAGGGGGCTGGACTAAATTCACCCCTCCACTTT	CASNKRQGAGLNSPLHF
NA	TRBV12-3/TRBV12-4	TRBJ1-2	NA	TGTGCCAGCAGTCCCATAGTGGGCTACACCTTC	CASSPIVGYTF
NA	TRBV3-1/TRBV3-2	TRBJ2-5	NA	TGTGCCAGCAGCCAAGATTACGGCGGGGAGACCCAGTACTTC	CASSQDYGGETQYF
NA	TRBV11-1	TRBJ1-1	NA	TGTGCCAGCAGCTTACATGGGGGGGACACTGAAGCTTTCTTT	CASSLHGGDTEAFF
NA	TRBV9	TRBJ2-1	TRBD2	TGTGCCAGCAGCGCCACGGGGGGGTTCTACAATGAGCAGTTCTTC	CASSATGGFYNEQFF
NA	TRBV14	TRBJ1-1	NA	TGTGCCAGCAGCCAAGGGGCAGGGCCGAACACTGAAGCTTTCTTT	CASSQGAGPNTEAFF
NA	TRBV30	TRBJ1-6	NA	TGTGCCTGGAGAAGACAGAATTCACCCCTCCACTTT	CAWRRQNSPLHF
once	TRBV5-8	TRBJ2-2	NA	TGTGCCAGCAGCTTGGTTTCAGGGGCCGGTGGGGAGCTGTTTTTT	CASSLVSGAGGELFF
few	TRBV7-2	TRBJ2-3	TRBD2	TGTGCCAGCAGCTTAGACCCGAGCGGGGGAGATACGCAGTATTTT	CASSLDPSGGDTQYF
NA	TRBV3-1/TRBV3-2	TRBJ2-1	NA	TGTGCCAGCAGCCTCGACTCGCGCGCCTACAATGAGCAGTTCTTC	CASSLDSRAYNEQFF
NA	TRBV5-1	TRBJ2-1	NA	TGCGCCAGCAGCTTGATGGGGGCCCGGGTCTACAATGAGCAGTTCTTC	CASSLMGARVYNEQFF
NA	TRBV5-5	TRBJ1-6	TRBD1	TGTGCCAGCAGCTTGAACCAGGGGGGTTCACCCCTCCACTTT	CASSLNQGGSPLHF
NA	TRBV25-1	TRBJ2-7	NA	TGTGCCAGCAGTGAACAAGGGGACTCCTACGAGCAGTACTTC	CASSEQGDSYEQYF
NA	TRBV5-6	TRBJ2-3	TRBD1	TGTGCCAGCAGCAGACAGGGGGTCACAGATACGCAGTATTTT	CASSRQGVTDTQYF
NA	TRBV3-1/TRBV3-2	TRBJ1-4	TRBD1	TGTGCCAGCACCCTAGGGGGCCAGGAAAAACTGTTTTTT	CASTLGGQEKLFF
once	TRBV12-3/TRBV12-4	TRBJ1-1	NA	TGTGCCAGCAGTTTGGGGAACCAGGGTAAAGCTTTCTTT	CASSLGNQGKAFF
few	TRBV12-3/TRBV12-4	TRBJ1-1	TRBD1	TGTGCCAGCAGAAAGGCCAGGGGGACTGAAGCTTTCTTT	CASRKARGTEAFF
NA	TRBV27	TRBJ2-7	NA	TGTGCCAGCAGTCCCTGGGGCAGCACCTACGAGCAGTACTTC	CASSPWGSTYEQYF
NA	TRBV5-6	TRBJ1-1	NA	TGTGCCAGCAGCCTGGAGGGGCCTGGGCCTGAAGCTTTCTTT	CASSLEGPGPEAFF
NA	TRBV16	TRBJ2-7	TRBD2	TGTGCCAGCAGCCCTGGACTAGCGGGGGGCACCATCGAGCAGTACTTC	CASSPGLAGGTIEQYF
once	TRBV2	TRBJ1-4	NA	TGTGCCAGCAGTGAAGAGTCGGCAGGGCTCGAAAAACTGTTTTTT	CASSEESAGLEKLFF